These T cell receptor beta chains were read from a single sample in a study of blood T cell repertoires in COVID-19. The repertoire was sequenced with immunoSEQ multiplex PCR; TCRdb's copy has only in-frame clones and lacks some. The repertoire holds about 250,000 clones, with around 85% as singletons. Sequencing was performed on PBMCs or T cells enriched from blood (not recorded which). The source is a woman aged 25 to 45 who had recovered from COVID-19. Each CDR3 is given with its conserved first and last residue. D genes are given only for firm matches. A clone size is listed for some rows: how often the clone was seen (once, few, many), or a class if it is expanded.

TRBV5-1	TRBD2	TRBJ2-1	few	TGCGCCAGCACCCTTAACGGGGGGGTATACAATGAGCAGTTCTTC	CASTLNGGVYNEQFF
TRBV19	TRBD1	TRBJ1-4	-	TGTGCCAGTAGTCCGACGGGACAGTCAACTAATGAAAAACTGTTTTTT	CASSPTGQSTNEKLFF
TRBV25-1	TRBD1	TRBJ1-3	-	TGTGCCAGCAGTGAAGGGGGGACAGTTTTAAGAAACACCATATATTTT	CASSEGGTVLRNTIYF
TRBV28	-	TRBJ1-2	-	TGTGCCAGCAGATCCAGCGATTATGGCTACACCTTC	CASRSSDYGYTF
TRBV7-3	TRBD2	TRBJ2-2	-	TGTGCCAGCAGCCCCACCCGGACTAGCGGGACCGGGGAGCTGTTTTTT	CASSPTRTSGTGELFF
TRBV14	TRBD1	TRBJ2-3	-	TGTGCCAGCAGCCAAGAACCCAGGGGGCCGACAGATACGCAGTATTTT	CASSQEPRGPTDTQYF
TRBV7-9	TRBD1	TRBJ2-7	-	TGTGCCAGCAGCCCGGACAGGGGAGGGCAGTACTTC	CASSPDRGGQYF
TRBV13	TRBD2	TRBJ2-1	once	TGTGCCAGCAGCTTGTGGGGACTAGCGGCGAGCTCCTACAATGAGCAGTTCTTC	CASSLWGLAASSYNEQFF
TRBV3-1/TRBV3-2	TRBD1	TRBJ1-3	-	TGTGCCAGCAGCTTACAGGGGCGAAACTCTGGAAACACCATATATTTT	CASSLQGRNSGNTIYF
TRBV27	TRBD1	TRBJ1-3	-	TGTGCCAGCAGCTTCAGGGGGCACCCTGGAAACACCATATATTTT	CASSFRGHPGNTIYF
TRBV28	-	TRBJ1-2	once	TGTGCCGCCTCAGGCCACTATGGCTACACCTTC	CAASGHYGYTF
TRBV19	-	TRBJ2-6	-	TGTGCCAGTAGTTTCAGGGTTTTCGGGGCCAACGTCCTGACTTTC	CASSFRVFGANVLTF
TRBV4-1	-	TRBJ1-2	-	TGCGCCAGCAGCCAAGCCCGATTAGGCAGGCTGATAGAGGGCTACACCTTC	CASSQARLGRLIEGYTF
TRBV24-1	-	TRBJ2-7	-	TGTGCCACCAGTGATCGGCGGGCCTACGAGCAGTACTTC	CATSDRRAYEQYF
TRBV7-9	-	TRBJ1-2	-	TGTGCCAGCAGCCACCCCGAGGGTGTCACTTACTATGGCTACACCTTC	CASSHPEGVTYYGYTF
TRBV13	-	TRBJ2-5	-	TGTGCCAGCAGCTTAGGGGGGGCTGGGGAGACCCAGTACTTC	CASSLGGAGETQYF
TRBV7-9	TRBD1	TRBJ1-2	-	TGTGCCAGCAGCTCTTCGGACAGGACAGGCTATGGCTACACCTTC	CASSSSDRTGYGYTF
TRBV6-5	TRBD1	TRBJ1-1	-	TGTGCCAGCGGAGCAGGGGGGACCGCTTTCTTT	CASGAGGTAFF
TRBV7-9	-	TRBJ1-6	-	TGTGCCAGCAGCTTAGCGGGCGACTCACCCCTCCACTTT	CASSLAGDSPLHF
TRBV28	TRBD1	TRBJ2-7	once	TGTGCCAGCAGTCCCGACAGGGCCGAGCAGTACTTC	CASSPDRAEQYF
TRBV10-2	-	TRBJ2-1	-	TGCGCCAGCAGTGAGCGGAGCTACCTCTCCTACAATGAGCAGTTCTTC	CASSERSYLSYNEQFF
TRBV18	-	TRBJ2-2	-	TGTGCCAGCTCACCATTTAGAGGGATAGGCACCGGGGAGCTGTTTTTT	CASSPFRGIGTGELFF
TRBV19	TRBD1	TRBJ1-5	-	TGTGCCAGTAGGGGACAGCGGAGCAATCAGCCCCAGCATTTT	CASRGQRSNQPQHF
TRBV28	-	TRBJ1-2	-	TGTGCCAGCAGCATGGGGCCAGCTTCTAGCTATGGCTACACCTTC	CASSMGPASSYGYTF
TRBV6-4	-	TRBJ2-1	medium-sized	TGTGCCAGCAGTGACTCGAGGACTGCCAATGAGCAGTTCTTC	CASSDSRTANEQFF
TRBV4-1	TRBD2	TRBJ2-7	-	TGCGCCAGCAGCCAATGGTCTGTCGGGACTAGCGACTACGAGCAGTACTTC	CASSQWSVGTSDYEQYF
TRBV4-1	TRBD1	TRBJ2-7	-	TGCGCCAGCAGCCATCAGGGGGCCTACGAGCAGTACTTC	CASSHQGAYEQYF
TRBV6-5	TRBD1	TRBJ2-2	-	TGTGCCAGCAGTAAACAGGGGGACACCGGGGAGCTGTTTTTT	CASSKQGDTGELFF
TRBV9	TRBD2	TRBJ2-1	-	TGTGCCAGCAGCGTAGACGCTAGCGGGAGTTTTGAGCAGTTCTTC	CASSVDASGSFEQFF
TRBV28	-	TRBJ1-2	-	TGTGCCAGCAGTTTATGGTCCGACAGGACGTCCTATGGCTACACCTTC	CASSLWSDRTSYGYTF
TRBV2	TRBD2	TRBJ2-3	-	TGTGCCAGCAGTGAGGGACTAGCCGAGACGCAGTATTTT	CASSEGLAETQYF
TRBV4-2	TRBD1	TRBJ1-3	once	TGTGCCAGCAGCCATGACAGGGGAGGAAACACCATATATTTT	CASSHDRGGNTIYF
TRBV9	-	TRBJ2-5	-	TGTGCCAGCGGCGAATCTTTAACGGGGTACCAGTACTTC	CASGESLTGYQYF
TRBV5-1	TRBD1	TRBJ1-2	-	TGCGCCAGCAACGAGGGACAGGGGAACTATGGCTACACCTTC	CASNEGQGNYGYTF
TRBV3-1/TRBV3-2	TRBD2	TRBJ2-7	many	TGTGCCAGCAGCCAAGAACGTCTAGCGGCCTACGAGCAGTACTTC	CASSQERLAAYEQYF
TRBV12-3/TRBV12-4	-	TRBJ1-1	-	TGTGCCAGCACTTTACAGGGGAACACTGAAGCTTTCTTT	CASTLQGNTEAFF
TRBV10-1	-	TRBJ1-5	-	TGCGCCAGGCCGACGAGGGGAAAGACAGGAAAGGTCGCTCAGCCCCAGCATTTT	CARPTRGKTGKVAQPQHF
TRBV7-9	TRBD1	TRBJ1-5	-	TGTGCCAGCAGCATGGGACAGACGGGCAATCAGCCCCAGCATTTT	CASSMGQTGNQPQHF
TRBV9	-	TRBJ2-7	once	TGTGCCAGCAGCGTAGGTGCGGTCCAAGGCTACGAGCAGTACTTC	CASSVGAVQGYEQYF
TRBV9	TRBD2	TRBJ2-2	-	TGTGCCAGCAGCCTCCAGCGGGAGAGGTCCGGGGAGCTGTTTTTT	CASSLQRERSGELFF
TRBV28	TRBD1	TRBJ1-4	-	TGTGCCAGCAAGGGGGCCTTGGTTGAAAAACTGTTTTTT	CASKGALVEKLFF
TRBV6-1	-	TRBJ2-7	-	TGTGCCAGCAGTGAATACCAGGACGAGCAGTACTTC	CASSEYQDEQYF